This T cell receptor beta chain emerged from a study of a mutant IDH1 vaccine in newly diagnosed glioma. Study background: Weeks 1, 3, 5, 7, 11, 15, 19 and 23 were when patients received their eight vaccinations. Vaccine dosing followed radiotherapy by 4-6 weeks, or accompanied temozolomide cycles.

Germline V lookup: CDR1 MNHNS, CDR2 SASEGT. Trimming took 5 bases from V and 4 from J; bases not matched to a gene: 6. This CDR3 region has 15 residues. Assay used: immunoSEQ multiplex PCR; TCRdb lists only in-frame clones, some missing. This sample yields 25,000 to 30,000 clones, of which 79% are seen a single time; approximately 7.7% belongs to the top ten. The time point here: week 5, during vaccination. What each vaccine dose contained was 300 ug of mutant IDH1 20-mer peptide, accompanied by topical imiquimod. This clone was seen a single time. As yet, its antigen is unknown. Overall study findings and caveats: Patients showed vaccine-induced immune responses at a rate of 80% to 95%.

This sequence originates from a man aged 40-49 years with glioma. Some clones in this sample may be carry-over from other donors' samples. The sequencing here drew on PBMCs, taken from a glioma patient whose treatment included an IDH1 peptide vaccine. This sequence joins TRBV6-1 and TRBJ2-3, with 10 bases matching TRBD2. The CDR3 nucleotides are TGTGCCAGCAGTACCCTAGCGGGGGAGGCAGATACGCAGTATTTT. This codes for CASSTLAGEADTQYF.